These 3 T cell receptor beta chains were all obtained from the same sample, sequenced in a study of CD8+ T cells in alopecia areata. Extraction of RNA preceded its reverse transcription into cDNA, which served as the sequencing template. Data came from immunoSEQ multiplex PCR; TCRdb stores just in-frame clones and leaves some out. The table includes fewer than 200,000 clones, just under 60% detected once. Specimen: CD4+ T cells sorted from blood, collected at week 0. The receptors here all came from a human donor with alopecia areata.

In this sample, this clone turned up a few times. The chain carries TRBV29-1 and TRBJ2-2, with TRBD2 identical over 8 bases. V trimming: 6 bases; J trimming: 5 bases; junction bases outside the gene matches: 5. The CDR3 contains 13 residues. CDR1 SQVTM and CDR2 ANQGSEA come from the germline V gene. CDR3 sequence: CSVGTSLTGELFF. CDR3 bases: TGCAGCGTGGGGACTAGTCTTACCGGGGAGCTGTTTTTT.

V gene TRBV5-4 combines with J gene TRBJ1-2; possible D gene TRBD1, 6 bases. Per the germline V gene, CDR1 is SGHNT and CDR2 is YYREEE (reference sequence). The CDR3 has 15 residues. Trimming left V 4 bases short and J 2 bases short, with 15 bases between. CDR3 amino acids: CASSGHRDTNYGYTF. In DNA form, the CDR3 reads TGTGCCAGCAGCGGTCACCGGGACACAAACTATGGCTACACCTTC.

As to this clone: Relative to the germline gene, one junction end is altered; a read error may explain this. The CDR3 sequence: CASSMGQGRGETQYF. In DNA, the CDR3 is TGTGCTAGCAGTATGGGACAGGGACGCGGTGAGACCCAGTACTTC. This chain uses TRBV7-7 with TRBJ2-5; 9 nucleotides line up with TRBD1. The CDR3 extends over 15 amino acids. The germline gives CDR1 SSHAT, CDR2 FNYEAQ (reference sequence). Drawing the rest from reference TRBV7-7 and TRBJ2-5, the complete variable domain is GAGVSQSPRYKVTKRGQDVTLRCDPISSHATLYWYQQALGQGPEFLTYFNYEAQPDKSGLPSDRFSAERPEGSISTLTIQRTEQRDSAMYRCASSMGQGRGETQYFGPGTRLLVL.